These T cell receptor beta chains were read from a single sample in a study of CD8+ T cells in alopecia areata. Profiled with immunoSEQ multiplex PCR; TCRdb holds only in-frame clones, not every one. The sample lists some 200,000 clones, about three fifths occurring once. Sequencing used CD8+ T cells sorted from blood, obtained at week 24, from a patient treated with tofacitinib. The source is a human donor with alopecia areata. Each CDR3 is given with its conserved first and last residue. D genes are given only for firm matches. Clone size is stated in some rows and not others, as once, few, many or a class when expanded.

size: few
J: TRBJ2-3
V: TRBV27
D: NA
DNA: TGTGCCAGCAGTTTATCGATCGTAGCAGATACGCAGTATTTT
CDR3: CASSLSIVADTQYF

size: NA
J: TRBJ2-7
V: TRBV9
D: TRBD1
DNA: TGTGCCAGCAGCGTAGGGACAGGGGACTCCTACGAGCAGTACTTC
CDR3: CASSVGTGDSYEQYF

size: NA
J: TRBJ1-5
V: TRBV4-2
D: NA
DNA: TGTGCCAGCAGCCATTCTGACATGCAGGCTCAGCCCCAGCATTTT
CDR3: CASSHSDMQAQPQHF

size: NA
J: TRBJ1-2
V: TRBV27
D: NA
DNA: TGTGCCAGCAGTAAGGGGAGCGGCTACACCTTC
CDR3: CASSKGSGYTF

size: few
J: TRBJ2-7
V: TRBV10-3
D: NA
DNA: TGTGCCATCAGTGAGTCGGTTTCATACTACGAGCAGTACTTC
CDR3: CAISESVSYYEQYF

size: NA
J: TRBJ2-3
V: TRBV6-6
D: NA
DNA: TGTGCCAGCAGTTACTCTAATGCAGATACGCAGTATTTT
CDR3: CASSYSNADTQYF

size: NA
J: TRBJ2-7
V: TRBV6-5
D: TRBD1
DNA: TGTGCCAGCAGTTACTCTGAGACAGGGGACGAGCAGTACTTC
CDR3: CASSYSETGDEQYF

size: NA
J: TRBJ1-1
V: TRBV5-6
D: NA
DNA: TGTGCCAGCAGCCCCGGGGGGAGTAGCACTGAAGCTTTCTTT
CDR3: CASSPGGSSTEAFF

size: NA
J: TRBJ2-7
V: TRBV4-1
D: TRBD1
DNA: TGCGCCAGCAGCCAAAACGACAGGGGGCACGAGCAGTACTTC
CDR3: CASSQNDRGHEQYF

size: few
J: TRBJ2-3
V: TRBV13
D: NA
DNA: TGTGCCAGCAGTATAAGGAGAGATACGCAGTATTTT
CDR3: CASSIRRDTQYF

size: medium-sized
J: TRBJ1-5
V: TRBV19
D: NA
DNA: TGTGCCAGTAGTCCTAGATTGGAGAGCAATCAGCCCCAGCATTTT
CDR3: CASSPRLESNQPQHF

size: few
J: TRBJ2-1
V: TRBV7-9
D: NA
DNA: TGTGCCAGCAGCTTAGGCGCAGGGGCCGGGTACAATGAGCAGTTCTTC
CDR3: CASSLGAGAGYNEQFF

size: NA
J: TRBJ1-1
V: TRBV25-1
D: NA
DNA: TGTGCCAGCCTTGGAGGTTTACCTGAAGCTTTCTTT
CDR3: CASLGGLPEAFF

size: NA
J: TRBJ2-3
V: TRBV4-1
D: NA
DNA: TGCGCCAGCAGCCAAGGGATCCGGGCAGGGGCGCAGTATTTT
CDR3: CASSQGIRAGAQYF

size: NA
J: TRBJ2-1
V: TRBV19
D: NA
DNA: TGTGCCAGTAGTATGGTTTCAGGGATGGCGTGGAATGAGCAGTTCTTC
CDR3: CASSMVSGMAWNEQFF

size: NA
J: TRBJ2-5
V: TRBV25-1
D: NA
DNA: TGTGCCAGCAGTGGACCTGGGGGCCTCGAGACCCAGTACTTC
CDR3: CASSGPGGLETQYF

size: NA
J: TRBJ2-2
V: TRBV4-2
D: NA
DNA: TGTGCCAGCAGCCAAGGGGGCTTTGGGGAAACCGGGGAGCTGTTTTTT
CDR3: CASSQGGFGETGELFF

size: NA
J: TRBJ2-7
V: TRBV29-1
D: TRBD1
DNA: TGCAGCGTTGAAGATGGGGACAGGTCGGCCTACGAGCAGTACTTC
CDR3: CSVEDGDRSAYEQYF

size: NA
J: TRBJ2-1
V: TRBV29-1
D: NA
DNA: TGCAGCGTTGAGGGTGGGACGACAAATGAGCAGTTCTTC
CDR3: CSVEGGTTNEQFF

size: NA
J: TRBJ2-2
V: TRBV30
D: TRBD2
DNA: TGTGCTTCTTCCGCAACTAGCGGGGGGAACACCGGGGAGCTGTTTTTT
CDR3: CASSATSGGNTGELFF

size: NA
J: TRBJ2-3
V: TRBV5-1
D: TRBD2
DNA: TGCGCCAGCAGCTTGTACTCGATCAGCGGGGGCATCACAGATACGCAGTATTTT
CDR3: CASSLYSISGGITDTQYF

size: few
J: TRBJ2-1
V: TRBV21-1
D: NA
DNA: TGTGCCAGCAGCAAACCCCGTCAGTTCTTC
CDR3: CASSKPRQFF

size: NA
J: TRBJ1-6
V: TRBV30
D: NA
DNA: TGTGCCTGGAGTGTAACCGAGGGGATCGCCTATAATTCACCCCTCCACTTT
CDR3: CAWSVTEGIAYNSPLHF

size: NA
J: TRBJ1-2
V: TRBV27
D: NA
DNA: TGTGCCAGCAGTAACCCTGGAGTGGGACAAGGCTACACCTTC
CDR3: CASSNPGVGQGYTF

size: NA
J: TRBJ2-3
V: TRBV7-2
D: NA
DNA: TGTGCCAGCAGCTCACCTACGACGGGTGCAGATACGCAGTATTTT
CDR3: CASSSPTTGADTQYF

size: few
J: TRBJ1-2
V: TRBV29-1
D: TRBD1
DNA: TGCAGCGTCGAAGGGACAGCCCTTAATGTCTATGGCTACACCTTC
CDR3: CSVEGTALNVYGYTF

size: few
J: TRBJ2-1
V: TRBV11-2
D: NA
DNA: TGTGCCAGCAGCTTGCGGTTCGGAAGGGGCAATGAGCAGTTCTTC
CDR3: CASSLRFGRGNEQFF

size: NA
J: TRBJ2-1
V: TRBV29-1
D: NA
DNA: TGCAGCGTTGAGGCCGGGAGATACAATGAGCAGTTCTTC
CDR3: CSVEAGRYNEQFF

size: few
J: TRBJ2-3
V: TRBV29-1
D: NA
DNA: TGCAGCGTTGCGGGGGACACAGATACGCAGTATTTT
CDR3: CSVAGDTDTQYF

size: NA
J: TRBJ1-2
V: TRBV7-2
D: NA
DNA: TGTGCCAGCAGCTTCGCTGGGACTCAAAACAACTATGGCTACACCTTC
CDR3: CASSFAGTQNNYGYTF

size: NA
J: TRBJ1-5
V: TRBV7-9
D: NA
DNA: TGTGCCAGCAGCTCCTTTTTCCTACAGGGCGGTCAGCCCCAGCATTTT
CDR3: CASSSFFLQGGQPQHF

size: NA
J: TRBJ2-5
V: TRBV9
D: TRBD2
DNA: TGTGCCAGCAGCGCGGGAGGGACTAGCGAAGAGACCCAGTACTTC
CDR3: CASSAGGTSEETQYF

size: NA
J: TRBJ2-1
V: TRBV27
D: NA
DNA: TGTGCCAGCAGTTTAAGGGGCAATGAGCAGTTCTTC
CDR3: CASSLRGNEQFF

size: NA
J: TRBJ2-7
V: TRBV5-1
D: NA
DNA: TGCGCCAGCAGCACGGACAGCTACGAGCAGTACTTC
CDR3: CASSTDSYEQYF

size: NA
J: TRBJ2-3
V: TRBV13
D: NA
DNA: TGTGCCAGCAGCTCTCAATCCGGTTATGGCACAGATACGCAGTATTTT
CDR3: CASSSQSGYGTDTQYF

size: NA
J: TRBJ2-3
V: TRBV27
D: NA
DNA: TGTGCCAGCAGTTTCAGGGCCCTCACAGATACGCAGTATTTT
CDR3: CASSFRALTDTQYF

size: NA
J: TRBJ2-3
V: TRBV7-9
D: TRBD2
DNA: TGTGCCAGCAGCCCGGGGGGGCTGGCAGATACGCAGTATTTT
CDR3: CASSPGGLADTQYF

size: NA
J: TRBJ1-6
V: TRBV5-1
D: TRBD1
DNA: TGCGCCAGCAGCTGGAGGGACAGCCGAAATTCACCCCTCCACTTT
CDR3: CASSWRDSRNSPLHF

size: few
J: TRBJ1-1
V: TRBV29-1
D: NA
DNA: TGCAGCGTTAAGGGATACCCTGAAGCTTTCTTT
CDR3: CSVKGYPEAFF

size: NA
J: TRBJ2-1
V: TRBV7-8
D: NA
DNA: TGTGCCAGCAGCCATCGAGGGGGTAATGAGCAGTTCTTC
CDR3: CASSHRGGNEQFF

size: NA
J: TRBJ2-1
V: TRBV29-1
D: NA
DNA: TGCAGCGTTGAATCGGGGGCGTATGAGCAGTTCTTC
CDR3: CSVESGAYEQFF

size: NA
J: TRBJ2-7
V: TRBV7-9
D: TRBD1
DNA: TGTGCCAGCAGCTCCTGGACAGGGGACCACTACGAGCAGTACTTC
CDR3: CASSSWTGDHYEQYF

size: NA
J: TRBJ1-2
V: TRBV10-2
D: NA
DNA: TGCGCCAGCAGTGAGTCGGTGGGGCCCTATGGCTACACCTTC
CDR3: CASSESVGPYGYTF

size: NA
J: TRBJ2-1
V: TRBV30
D: NA
DNA: TGTGCCTGGAGCCTCTATTCAGGGTACAATGAGCAGTTCTTC
CDR3: CAWSLYSGYNEQFF

size: NA
J: TRBJ1-3
V: TRBV28
D: NA
DNA: TGTGCCAGCAGTTTACAGGGTTCTGGAAACACCATATATTTT
CDR3: CASSLQGSGNTIYF

size: NA
J: TRBJ2-1
V: TRBV13
D: NA
DNA: TGTGCCAGCAGCTTAGGCGGGCGAAGCAATGAGCAGTTCTTC
CDR3: CASSLGGRSNEQFF

size: NA
J: TRBJ2-7
V: TRBV7-8
D: NA
DNA: TGTGCCAGCAGCTTAGTGGGCAGGCCACCCTACGAGCAGTACTTC
CDR3: CASSLVGRPPYEQYF

size: NA
J: TRBJ2-5
V: TRBV30
D: TRBD1
DNA: TGTGCCTGGAGAGGGGGCGAGACCCAGTACTTC
CDR3: CAWRGGETQYF

size: NA
J: TRBJ2-7
V: TRBV2
D: NA
DNA: TGTGCCAGCCTGGCATCCGAGAACACCCCCTACGAGCAGTACTTC
CDR3: CASLASENTPYEQYF

size: NA
J: TRBJ1-2
V: TRBV2
D: NA
DNA: TGTGCCAGCAGTCGAAGGGACGCTACCCTGAGCTATGGCTACACCTTC
CDR3: CASSRRDATLSYGYTF

size: NA
J: TRBJ2-5
V: TRBV13
D: NA
DNA: TGTGCCAGCAGCTTGGGCCAAGAGACCCAGTACTTC
CDR3: CASSLGQETQYF

size: NA
J: TRBJ2-1
V: TRBV2
D: NA
DNA: TGTGCCAGCAGTGCCCCCTCCAATGAGCAGTTCTTC
CDR3: CASSAPSNEQFF